The rows below give T cell receptor beta chains drawn from one sample of a study of CD4 T cells in relation to SARS-CoV-2 and coronaviruses. These TCRs' antigens remain unknown. Some clones are missing from TCRdb's copy, which holds only in-frame ones; the method was immunoSEQ multiplex PCR. The table has about 23,000 clones, about 84% seen once. Sequenced sample: CD4+ T cells from PBMCs, cultured in vitro. The receptors stem from a human donor in good health. The CDR3 runs from the conserved cysteine through the conserved F or W. Fields, in order: V gene, clone size, D gene, J gene, CDR3 DNA, CDR3 protein. A D gene is named only where the DNA matches it firmly. Where a row states a size, it is once, few, many or the class of an expanded clone; other rows omit it.

TRBV20-1	.	.	TRBJ1-4	TGCAGTGCTAGTTCCCTGGGTAATGAAAAACTGTTTTTT	CSASSLGNEKLFF
TRBV24-1	.	.	TRBJ1-2	TGTGCCACCAGTCATCACCCGGGGGACTATGGCTACACCTTC	CATSHHPGDYGYTF
TRBV3-1/TRBV3-2	.	.	TRBJ1-2	TGTGCCAGCAGCCTTCAGACCGTATTCTACTATGGCTACACCTTC	CASSLQTVFYYGYTF
TRBV30	.	TRBD1	TRBJ2-5	TGTGCCTGGGGGACAGGGGAGACCCAGTACTTC	CAWGTGETQYF
TRBV15	.	.	TRBJ2-1	TGTGCCACCAGCAAACAAAAAAGGGGGGTTTACAATGAGCAGTTCTTC	CATSKQKRGVYNEQFF
TRBV7-9	.	.	TRBJ1-5	TGTGCCAGCAGCTTAGAAGAATATCAGCCCCAGCATTTT	CASSLEEYQPQHF
TRBV5-4	few	TRBD2	TRBJ2-3	TGTGCCAGCAGCTCGGGACTAGCGGGGGATACGCAGTATTTT	CASSSGLAGDTQYF
TRBV5-1	.	TRBD1	TRBJ1-4	TGCGCCAGCAGGCCGGGACAGGGACATGAAAAACTGTTTTTT	CASRPGQGHEKLFF
TRBV9	.	.	TRBJ2-1	TGTGCCAGCAGCGTAGGTGGGACCTCCTCCTACAATGAGCAGTTCTTC	CASSVGGTSSYNEQFF
TRBV30	.	.	TRBJ1-5	TGTGCCTGGAGTCAGGGGCGGGACCAGCCCCAGCATTTT	CAWSQGRDQPQHF
TRBV11-2	.	TRBD1	TRBJ2-4	TGTGCCAGCAGGAACTACAGGGGTACCAAAAACATTCAGTACTTC	CASRNYRGTKNIQYF
TRBV11-2	.	TRBD1	TRBJ1-1	TGTGCCAGCAGCCGACAGGGTTACACTGAAGCTTTCTTT	CASSRQGYTEAFF
TRBV7-8	few	.	TRBJ1-5	TGTGCCAGCAGCTCGGGACCCCCAAATCAGCCCCAGCATTTT	CASSSGPPNQPQHF
TRBV6-5	.	TRBD1	TRBJ1-2	TGTGCCAGCAGCCCCAATTACGACAGGGTCTATGGCTACACCTTC	CASSPNYDRVYGYTF
TRBV7-2	few	.	TRBJ2-7	TGTGCCAGCAGCCCCTCCCCGGGAAGGGAGCAGTACTTC	CASSPSPGREQYF
TRBV9	.	.	TRBJ1-6	TGTGCCAGCAGCGTTGGACGTAGCTCCTATAATTCACCCCTCCACTTT	CASSVGRSSYNSPLHF
TRBV11-2	.	.	TRBJ2-1	TGTGCCAGCAGCTTACTTACGAGCTCCTACAATGAGCAGTTCTTC	CASSLLTSSYNEQFF